Following are 30 T cell receptor beta chains from one sample sequenced in a study of graft-versus-host responses after intestinal transplantation. Lymphocytes (intraepithelial and lamina propria) were released by processing the graft tissue. Assay: immunoSEQ multiplex PCR; the TCRdb copy retains only in-frame clones and omits some. This table has nearly 4,500 clones, over 70% appearing once. The source was ileum tissue, collected about 350 days after intestinal transplantation. These receptors were collected from a human patient who received an intestinal transplant, so some T cells may come from the graft donor.

The chain uses TRBV23-1 and TRBJ2-7, with 8 bases identical to TRBD2. TRBV23-1 is treated as an ORF (open reading frame) with a function not yet certain. The CDR3 extends over 15 amino acids. J gave up 5 bases and V 0 bases, and 6 bases lay outside the gene matches. CDR3 sequence (DNA): TGCGCCAGCAGTCAATCCCGGGCGGGGGGACACGAGCAGTACTTC. It encodes CASSQSRAGGHEQYF.

V usage is TRBV5-4 and J usage is TRBJ1-5; D possibly corresponds to TRBD1 (5 bases). The germline CDR1 and CDR2 sequences are SGHNT and YYREEE (reference sequence). This CDR3 contains 16 residues. CDR3 in DNA: TGTAAAAAGGCTGGGGGGAGAAGGTATAGCAATCAGCCCCAGCATTTT. Translating it yields CKKAGGRRYSNQPQHF.

The chain uses TRBV4-2 and TRBJ2-3, with TRBD1 matching 10 bases. Per germline, CDR1 LGHNA and CDR2 YNFKEQ. This CDR3 spans 17 amino acids. The ends lost 3 bases at V and 1 base at J; junction bases unmatched: 7. The CDR3 region is CASSQSYGTGGTDTQYF. In DNA form, the CDR3 reads TGTGCCAGCAGCCAGAGTTACGGGACAGGGGGCACAGATACGCAGTATTTT.

The sample holds a few counts of this clone. The genes are TRBV2 and TRBJ2-7; tentative D call: TRBD1 (6 bases). V was clipped by 10 bases and J by 3 bases, with 19 bases between them. The CDR3 has 14 residues. CDR1 is SNHLY, CDR2 FYNNEI, per germline. The CDR3 DNA follows: TGTGCCACCGCCCAGGGGTCTCCCCTCTACGAGCAGTACTTC. Translating it yields CATAQGSPLYEQYF.

A few counts support this clone. The rearrangement uses TRBV2 and TRBJ2-5; D might be TRBD2 (5 bases). The CDR3 is 15 amino acids. Germline CDR1 and CDR2: SNHLY and FYNNEI. V was shortened by 3 bases and J by 4 bases, with 15 bases between the two germline ends. CDR3 coding DNA: TGTGCCAGCAGTGACGGGGTGGGTGCATCAGAGACCCAGTACTTC. Translation: CASSDGVGASETQYF.

The genes are TRBV19 and TRBJ2-4; D is uncertain. The V end lost 3 bases, the J end lost 3 bases, and 12 bases lay between the germline ends. CDR3 length: 15 residues. The germline CDR1 and CDR2 sequences are LNHDA and SQIVND (reference sequence). The CDR3 sequence is CASSIFRVGKNIQYF. The CDR3, as DNA: TGTGCCAGTAGTATCTTCCGGGTCGGCAAAAACATTCAGTACTTC. Drawing the rest from reference TRBV19 and TRBJ2-4, the complete variable domain is DGGITQSPKYLFRKEGQNVTLSCEQNLNHDAMYWYRQDPGQGLRLIYYSQIVNDFQKGDIAEGYSVSREKKESFPLTVTSAQKNPTAFYLCASSIFRVGKNIQYFGAGTRLSVL.

The V gene is TRBV10-1, the J gene TRBJ1-2; a weak D match, TRBD1 (6 bases). The CDR3 loop spans 16 amino acids. The V end lost 3 bases, the J end lost 4 bases, and 18 bases lay between the germline ends. Germline V gene data show CDR1 as WNHNN and CDR2 as SYGVQD (reference sequence). The CDR3 sequence: CASSELTGRARYGYTF. CDR3 bases: TGCGCCAGCAGTGAACTGACAGGCCGAGCACGCTATGGCTACACCTTC.

V usage is TRBV2 and J usage is TRBJ2-1; no reliable D call. Germline CDR1 and CDR2: SNHLY and FYNNEI. V dropped 6 bases and J dropped 6 bases, with 24 bases sitting between them. This CDR3 spans 17 amino acids. The CDR3 sequence is CASSLDARHKQFNEQFF. The CDR3 DNA follows: TGTGCCAGCAGCTTAGACGCTAGGCACAAACAATTCAATGAGCAGTTCTTC.

The chain couples TRBV19 to TRBJ1-5; no clear D. This CDR3 has 13 amino acids. CDR1 and CDR2 from the germline V gene are LNHDA and SQIVND (reference sequence). V gave up 3 bases and J gave up 7 bases, with 10 bases separating them. The CDR3 sequence is CASSIAIGQPQHF. CDR3 nucleotide sequence: TGTGCCAGTAGTATCGCCATCGGGCAGCCCCAGCATTTT.

The chain combines TRBV18 with TRBJ2-3, with D maybe TRBD1 (6 bases). Germline V gene sequence: CDR1 KGHSH, CDR2 LQKENI. The V end lost 2 bases, the J end lost 5 bases, and 17 bases lay between the germline ends. CDR3 length: 16 residues. The CDR3 DNA reads TGTGCCAGCTCACCAATTGGGCAGGGGAGTAGAGATACGCAGTATTTT. Translation: CASSPIGQGSRDTQYF.

The gene calls are TRBV7-3 and TRBJ2-1; 8 nucleotides agree with TRBD1. V lost 6 bases to trimming and J lost 9 bases; unmatched junction nucleotides: 13. The germline gives CDR1 SGHTA, CDR2 FQGTGA. This CDR3 spans 15 amino acids. CDR3: CASSLQGAGVGEQFF. The CDR3 DNA is TGTGCCAGCAGTCTTCAGGGGGCAGGAGTCGGTGAGCAGTTCTTC.

CDR3 loop: CASSIGRGFAFF. The CDR3 DNA sequence: TGTGCCAGTAGTATAGGCAGGGGGTTCGCTTTCTTT. V gene TRBV19 combines with J gene TRBJ1-1, with TRBD1 identical over 7 bases. The CDR3 contains 12 residues. J lost 11 bases, V lost 1 base, and 4 bases had no gene match. Per germline, CDR1 LNHDA and CDR2 SQIVND (reference sequence).

This clone is judged large. V gene TRBV4-2 combines with J gene TRBJ2-3; the match to TRBD2 covers 7 bases. Germline CDR1 is LGHNA and CDR2 is YNFKEQ. The CDR3 length is 16 residues. The V and J ends lost 0 bases and 5 bases, in that order; junction bases with no gene match: 8. CDR3 loop: CASSQDMAGEVDTQYF. DNA for the CDR3: TGTGCCAGCAGCCAAGATATGGCGGGGGAGGTAGATACGCAGTATTTT.

This chain connects TRBV6-5 to TRBJ2-5, with 7 bases that match TRBD2. J lost 5 bases, V lost 6 bases, and 6 bases had no gene match. Germline V gene sequence: CDR1 MNHEY, CDR2 SVGAGI. This CDR3 region has 13 residues. DNA of the CDR3: TGTGCCAGCAGCCATGACGGGGGGGAGACCCAGTACTTC. Protein: CASSHDGGETQYF.

This rearrangement joins TRBV7-9 to TRBJ2-4; tentatively, D is TRBD1 (5 bases). CDR3 length equals 16 residues. V dropped 4 bases and J dropped 6 bases, with 19 bases sitting between them. Germline assignment: CDR1 SEHNR and CDR2 FQNEAQ (reference sequence). In nucleotides, the CDR3 is TGTGCCAGCAGCTACGACTTAGGGGCCAAGGGAAACATTCAGTACTTC. Encoded protein: CASSYDLGAKGNIQYF.

The V call is TRBV11-3, the J call TRBJ2-5, with 7 bases aligning to TRBD2. Germline CDR1 and CDR2: SGHNT and YENEEA. CDR3 length: 16 amino acids. Germline trimming cut 1 base from V and 3 bases from J; bases unmatched to any gene: 8. The CDR3 nucleotides read TGTGCCAGCAGCTTAGTCCCTGCGGGAGTAGAAGAGACCCAGTACTTC. Residues: CASSLVPAGVEETQYF.

This clone was recorded once. The V call is TRBV29-1, the J call TRBJ1-2, with TRBD1 as a possible D gene (6 bases). The CDR3 length is 13 residues. CDR1 and CDR2 from the germline V gene are SQVTM and ANQGSEA. V was trimmed by 6 bases and J by 0 bases, leaving 11 bases between them. In nucleotides, the CDR3 is TGCAGCGTCTGGACAGTGACTAACTATGGCTACACCTTC. This encodes CSVWTVTNYGYTF. Full variable domain (remainder filled in from reference TRBV29-1 and TRBJ1-2): SAVISQKPSRDICQRGTSLTIQCQVDSQVTMMFWYRQQPGQSLTLIATANQGSEATYESGFVIDKFPISRPNLTFSTLTVSNMSPEDSSIYLCSVWTVTNYGYTFGSGTRLTVV.

This chain links TRBV4-1 with TRBJ1-2; 7 positions agree with TRBD1. Germline lookup yields CDR1 MGHRA and CDR2 YSYEKL. CDR3 length equals 19 residues. Trimming cost V 6 bases and J 5 bases; bases outside gene matches: 24. CDR3 in amino acids: CASRWTPTKIWTGGYGYTF. CDR3 bases: TGCGCCAGCAGATGGACGCCGACTAAGATTTGGACAGGAGGATATGGCTACACCTTC.

This clone was detected only once. The chain carries TRBV7-9 and TRBJ2-7; tentative D call: TRBD1 (5 bases). Per the germline V gene, CDR1 is SEHNR and CDR2 is FQNEAQ (reference sequence). Trimming removed 3 bases at V and 6 bases at J, with 15 bases between. This CDR3 region has 14 residues. CDR3 DNA: TGTGCCAGCAGCTTCCAGGGAAGGGAAGGCGAGCAGTACTTC. This translates into CASSFQGREGEQYF.

This chain links TRBV29-1 with TRBJ2-5, with 8 bases identical to TRBD1. CDR1 SQVTM and CDR2 ANQGSEA come from the germline V gene. With V trimmed by 4 bases and J by 7 bases, 11 bases remained unmatched. There are 14 residues in the CDR3. This CDR3 is CSVGVVTGAGTQYF. The CDR3 DNA reads TGCAGCGTTGGGGTGGTGACAGGGGCAGGGACCCAGTACTTC. Drawing the rest from reference TRBV29-1 and TRBJ2-5, the complete variable domain is SAVISQKPSRDICQRGTSLTIQCQVDSQVTMMFWYRQQPGQSLTLIATANQGSEATYESGFVIDKFPISRPNLTFSTLTVSNMSPEDSSIYLCSVGVVTGAGTQYFGPGTRLLVL.

This chain joins TRBV19 and TRBJ2-2; 9 positions match TRBD2. Germline V gene data show CDR1 as LNHDA and CDR2 as SQIVND (reference sequence). The CDR3 has 16 residues. V shed 3 bases, J shed 2 bases, and the junction held 4 bases outside the gene matches. The CDR3 here is CASSIATSGNTGELFF. In DNA form, the CDR3 reads TGTGCCAGTAGTATTGCGACTAGCGGTAACACCGGGGAGCTGTTTTTT.

The chain links TRBV28 to TRBJ2-3, with 10 bases fitting TRBD2. The CDR3 is 13 residues long. V was pared by 6 bases and J by 7 bases, with 4 bases of the junction left unmatched. CDR1 is MDHEN and CDR2 is SYDVKM in the germline V gene. Here the CDR3 reads CASRSGGGNTQYF. The CDR3 DNA is TGTGCCAGCAGGAGCGGGGGGGGGAATACGCAGTATTTT.

The sample holds one count of this clone. The chain is built from TRBV5-4 and TRBJ1-6, with D uncertain. Deletions cut 4 bases from V and 9 bases from J, with 17 bases between. This CDR3 has 15 residues. CDR1 is SGHNT, CDR2 YYREEE, per germline (reference sequence). CDR3 sequence: CASSPREAGVSPLHF. The CDR3 DNA is TGTGCCAGCAGCCCGCGGGAGGCTGGGGTTTCACCCCTCCACTTT. Full variable domain (remainder filled in from reference TRBV5-4 and TRBJ1-6): ETGVTQSPTHLIKTRGQQVTLRCSSQSGHNTVSWYQQALGQGPQFIFQYYREEENGRGNFPPRFSGLQFPNYSSELNVNALELDDSALYLCASSPREAGVSPLHFGNGTRLTVT.

This clone is deemed hyperexpanded. The chain employs TRBV29-1 and TRBJ2-7; D may be TRBD1 (5 bases). Germline-derived CDR1 and CDR2 are SQVTM and ANQGSEA. The germline V and J ends were trimmed by 4 bases and 1 base, with 8 bases remaining between them. CDR3 length: 12 residues. The CDR3 loop is CSVGTGSYEQYF. The DNA for the CDR3 is TGCAGCGTTGGTACAGGATCCTACGAGCAGTACTTC.

This chain joins TRBV4-2 and TRBJ2-3; 7 positions agree with TRBD2. The CDR3 is 16 residues long. CDR1 LGHNA and CDR2 YNFKEQ come from the germline V gene. The trim removed 4 bases at V and 0 bases at J, leaving 7 bases unmatched. CDR3 sequence reads: CASSPRTRTSTDTQYF. CDR3 in DNA: TGTGCCAGCAGCCCCCGGACTAGGACTAGCACAGATACGCAGTATTTT.

The gene calls are TRBV7-6 and TRBJ1-1, with D perhaps TRBD1 (6 bases). V gave up 6 bases and J gave up 1 base, with 12 bases separating them. CDR3 length equals 14 residues. Germline values: CDR1 SGHVS, CDR2 FNYEAQ. The CDR3 protein is CASSPGTTNTEAFF. DNA for the CDR3: TGTGCCAGCAGTCCCGGGACAACGAACACTGAAGCTTTCTTT.

This chain connects TRBV21-1 to TRBJ2-2; the D call of TRBD2 is as the table states it, not checked on the DNA. TRBV21-1 has pseudogene status. This CDR3 is built from 22 residues. CDR3 in amino acids: CASIGSTGLGLGLAGNTGELFF. The CDR3 DNA sequence: TGTGCCAGCATCGGGTCGACAGGCCTAGGTTTGGGACTAGCGGGGAACACCGGGGAGCTGTTTTTT.

This clone turned up a few times. This chain connects TRBV27 to TRBJ2-1; possibly TRBD2 for D (7 bases). Trimming cost V 6 bases and J 4 bases, with 13 bases left between them. Per the germline V gene, CDR1 is MNHEY and CDR2 is SMNVEV (reference sequence). This CDR3 has 14 residues. The CDR3 DNA reads as TGTGCCAGCAGCAGCGGGACAACTTACAATGAGCAGTTCTTC. This codes for CASSSGTTYNEQFF.

V is TRBV6-5 and J is TRBJ1-1; TRBD1 matches 10 bases. The germline V gene encodes CDR1 MNHEY and CDR2 SVGAGI. Trimming at V came to 2 bases and at J to 4 bases, leaving 4 bases not matched to a gene. This CDR3 spans 15 amino acids. CDR3 loop: CASSYRWTGGTEAFF. The DNA of the CDR3 is TGTGCCAGCAGTTACCGATGGACAGGGGGCACTGAAGCTTTCTTT.

This chain links TRBV4-1 with TRBJ2-7; 9 bases align to TRBD1. The germline V gene encodes CDR1 MGHRA and CDR2 YSYEKL. Losses at the gene ends were 4 bases for V and 4 bases for J; bases not matched to a gene: 8. This CDR3 region has 15 residues. This CDR3 is CASSRGQGSPYEQYF. The CDR3 DNA sequence: TGCGCCAGCAGCCGGGGACAGGGCTCGCCTTACGAGCAGTACTTC.